Listed here are 17 T cell receptor beta chains from one sample, sequenced in a study of CD8 T cells in ankylosing spondylitis. TCRdb redid the calling of the 5' RACE reads with MiXCR, one entry per CDR3 protein. The sample has some 250,000 distinct CDR3 sequences; about 9.1% are singletons. Sequencing was done on a sample of blood, either unsorted or a sorted T cell fraction (not recorded which). Receptors were obtained from a male donor with ankylosing spondylitis or in good health (not recorded which).

The chain uses TRBV25-1 and TRBJ1-5, with TRBD1 as a possible D gene (5 bases). CDR1 is MGHDK, CDR2 SYGVNS, per germline. The V gene lost 3 bases and the J gene lost 6 bases, with 18 bases spanning the gap. This CDR3 has 16 amino acids. The chain's CDR3 is CASSDGGGGSAQPQHF. The CDR3 region has the DNA TGTGCCAGCAGTGATGGGGGTGGTGGTTCGGCTCAGCCCCAGCATTTT.

Ten or more counts support this clonotype. This chain joins TRBV20-1 and TRBJ2-7, with 10 bases matching TRBD1. Germline V gives CDR1 DFQATT, CDR2 SNEGSKA (reference sequence). The CDR3 loop spans 14 amino acids. Trimming at V came to 5 bases and at J to 1 base, leaving 5 bases not matched to a gene. The CDR3 region has the DNA TGCAGTGCTCTAGTGGGACAGGGGTCCTACGAGCAGTACTTC. Amino acids: CSALVGQGSYEQYF.

This clonotype has a count of ten or more. The rearrangement uses TRBV5-1 and TRBJ2-1; 11 nucleotides line up with TRBD1. V lost 1 base, J lost 8 bases, and 5 bases stayed unmatched. Germline V lookup: CDR1 SGHRS, CDR2 YFSETQ. There are 15 residues in the CDR3. Here the CDR3 DNA reads TGCGCCAGCAGCTTGTCGGGACAGGGGGTCGATGAGCAGTTCTTC. Amino acids: CASSLSGQGVDEQFF.

This clonotype was recorded at least ten times. This rearrangement joins TRBV27 to TRBJ1-5; TRBD1 is a possible D gene (5 bases). CDR1 and CDR2 (germline): MNHEY, SMNVEV (reference sequence). Trimming stripped 2 bases from V and 1 base from J, with 12 bases between. This CDR3 contains 16 residues. The CDR3 sequence: CASSLEGRVSNQPQHF. CDR3 DNA: TGTGCCAGCAGTTTAGAAGGCAGGGTCAGCAATCAGCCCCAGCATTTT.

This clonotype appeared many times. V and J are TRBV12-3 or TRBV12-4 and TRBJ2-3; D is unresolved. Trimming took off 4 bases at V and 4 bases at J, with 9 bases between the two ends. The CDR3 extends over 13 amino acids. CDR3 sequence: CASSSERPDTQYF. Here the CDR3 DNA reads TGTGCCAGCAGTTCAGAGAGACCAGATACGCAGTATTTT.

Ten or more counts support this clonotype. CDR3 bases: TGCAGTGCTTCCCGAAGCAGGGGTACAGCGGGCGAGCAGTACTTC. Translated, it gives CSASRSRGTAGEQYF. The gene calls are TRBV20-1 and TRBJ2-7; TRBD1 or TRBD2 may be the D gene (6 bases each). Germline assignment: CDR1 DFQATT and CDR2 SNEGSKA (reference sequence). The CDR3 is made up of 15 amino acids. V was pared by 5 bases and J by 6 bases, with 23 bases between.

This clonotype was observed at least ten times. The chain combines TRBV20-1 with TRBJ2-1, with TRBD2 matching over 13 bases. The ends lost 6 bases at V and 0 bases at J; junction bases unmatched: 8. The CDR3 runs to 17 residues. The germline V gene encodes CDR1 DFQATT and CDR2 SNEGSKA (reference sequence). In nucleotides, the CDR3 is TGCAGTGCCGAAGGGACTAGCGGGACCAGCTCCTACAATGAGCAGTTCTTC. Amino acid sequence: CSAEGTSGTSSYNEQFF.

DNA of the CDR3: TGTGCTAGCGGGGGGACCGGGGAGCTGTTTTTT. Amino acids: CASGGTGELFF. The V and J genes are TRBV7-7 and TRBJ2-2; 10 bases are a match to TRBD2. Germline V CDR1 and CDR2: SSHAT, FNYEAQ (reference sequence). The length of the CDR3 is 11 residues.

On this clonotype: A much larger clonotype is one base distant, so this may be a read error. The J gene is TRBJ1-1, the V gene TRBV29-1; D is ambiguous. This CDR3 spans 11 amino acids. Trimming cost V 5 bases and J 7 bases, with 11 bases left between them. The germline V gene encodes CDR1 SQVTM and CDR2 ANQGSEA. This CDR3 is CSVHGYSEAFF. For the CDR3, the DNA is TGCAGCGTTCACGGCTACAGTGAAGCTTTCTTT.

There are many counts of this clonotype. CDR3 sequence (DNA): TGTGCCAGTAGCTGGTTGGGGACAGGGGGCTCCGGGGAGCTGTTTTTT. This codes for CASSWLGTGGSGELFF. V usage is TRBV19 and J usage is TRBJ2-2; 12 positions agree with TRBD1. The CDR3 runs to 16 residues. CDR1 and CDR2 (germline): LNHDA, SQIVND (reference sequence). Losses at the gene ends were 6 bases for V and 6 bases for J; bases not matched to a gene: 8.

The table lists this clonotype with a few counts. V usage is TRBV7-9 and J usage is TRBJ2-3, with a tentative D call TRBD2 (6 bases). CDR1 is SEHNR, CDR2 FQNEAQ, per germline (reference sequence). The CDR3 has 16 amino acids. V shed 4 bases and J shed 0 bases, with 14 bases lying between them. CDR3 nucleotide sequence: TGTGCCAGCAGCTCAACCCCGCGGGGTAGCACAGATACGCAGTATTTT. Encoded protein: CASSSTPRGSTDTQYF.

The sample holds many counts of this clonotype. V and J are TRBV7-9 and TRBJ2-7; D is uncertain. With 1 base removed from V and 6 bases from J, the gap between germline ends came to 16 bases. This CDR3 is built from 15 residues. Germline loops: CDR1 SEHNR, CDR2 FQNEAQ (reference sequence). CDR3 nucleotides: TGTGCCAGCAGCTTAGTGCAGACTCGGATGAGCGAGCAGTACTTC. This encodes CASSLVQTRMSEQYF.

This clonotype was seen many times. The V and J genes are TRBV7-2 and TRBJ1-4, with D perhaps matching TRBD1 (6 bases). V dropped 5 bases and J dropped 7 bases, with 11 bases sitting between them. The germline V gene encodes CDR1 SGHTA and CDR2 FQGNSA. The CDR3 sequence is 13 residues long. CDR3 sequence reads: CASSPGAVEKLFF. The CDR3 coding sequence is TGTGCCAGCAGCCCAGGGGCGGTTGAAAAACTGTTTTTT.

This clonotype was recorded many times. The genes are TRBV6-2 or TRBV6-3 and TRBJ1-1, with TRBD1 matching 7 bases. CDR3 length: 12 amino acids. Unmatched junction bases numbered 2, after V lost 4 bases and J lost 6 bases. CDR1 and CDR2 from the germline V gene are MNHEY and SVGEGT. The CDR3, as DNA: TGTGCCAGCAGTTCGACAGGGCCTGAAGCTTTCTTT. Its translation is CASSSTGPEAFF.

This clonotype was seen many times. The rearrangement joins TRBV12-3 or TRBV12-4 to TRBJ1-1, with D perhaps TRBD1 (6 bases). This CDR3 comprises 14 residues. The V gene lost 5 bases and the J gene lost 1 base, with 11 bases spanning the gap. The chain's CDR3 is CASSPDRTNTEAFF. CDR3 nucleotide sequence: TGTGCCAGCAGTCCCGACAGGACGAACACTGAAGCTTTCTTT.

This clonotype has ten or more counts. V and J are TRBV4-2 and TRBJ1-3; weak D call: TRBD1 (5 bases). Trimming took 1 base from V and 1 from J, leaving 8 bases between them. This CDR3 comprises 15 residues. Germline V gene data show CDR1 as LGHNA and CDR2 as YNFKEQ. CDR3 loop: CASSQGPGSGNTIYF. CDR3 in DNA: TGTGCCAGCAGCCAAGGACCAGGGTCTGGAAACACCATATATTTT.

This clonotype has ten or more counts. CDR3 amino acids: CATSDRYSYIPSSYNEQFF. The CDR3 DNA follows: TGTGCCACCAGTGACCGATACTCCTACATCCCCAGCTCCTACAATGAGCAGTTCTTC. V is TRBV24-1 and J is TRBJ2-1; D remains ambiguous. Germline V lookup: CDR1 KGHDR, CDR2 SFDVKD. Trimming removed 4 bases from V and 0 bases from J, with 21 bases in between. The CDR3 consists of 19 residues.